This record concerns one TCR beta chain sequence. Its target is not known. This entry belongs to a study of PD-L1 blockade in urothelial cancer. Study conclusions and caveats: When measured at 3 weeks, tumor-associated blood clones expanded more in durable-benefit patients.

The V end was cut by 4 bases, the J end by 3 bases, with 8 bases between. This CDR3 has 12 residues. Germline CDR1 reads SQVTM; CDR2 reads ANQGSEA. Time point defined: pretreatment peripheral blood. For each patient, 1 to 8 samples were obtained, pretreatment and on-treatment. Into every PCR, synthetic TCR analog templates were spiked. Data came from immunoSEQ multiplex PCR; TCRdb stores just in-frame clones and leaves some out. The table includes some 80,000 clones, around four fifths detected once. The sequence came from a man between 40 and 49 years old with urothelial cancer. The V call is TRBV29-1, the J call TRBJ2-3, with D uncertain. Sequencing was performed on PBMCs, taken around atezolizumab (anti-PD-L1) treatment. CDR3: CSVVVLTDTQYF. Written as DNA, the CDR3 is TGCAGCGTTGTCGTCTTAACAGATACGCAGTATTTT.